This entry describes one T cell receptor beta chain. The antigen it binds to is not known. One base away there is no much larger clone; base qualities are not given. These data originate in a study of post-analysis software for immune sequencing data (dated by TCRdb to about 2015). Regarding the research as a whole: Disease courses on record covered relapsing-remitting, secondary progressive and progressive-relapsing multiple sclerosis, though some patients had no subtype annotation. The patient repertoires were compared against about 10 previously published healthy control repertoires obtained from donors aged 6 to 25 years. A subset of samples was prepared in parallel using single-end sample barcoding, then pooled and co-amplified after Illumina adapter ligation.

To demonstrate the VDJtools post-analysis software, the study profiled TCR beta repertoires from the peripheral blood of 13 young patients with multiple sclerosis. The patients with multiple sclerosis were children and adolescents between roughly 6 and 17 years of age. The receptor library was made with PCR. Instrument on record: Illumina HiSeq 2500. Unique molecular identifiers were incorporated into TCR beta cDNA libraries to reduce PCR and sequencing biases. About 500,000 cDNA molecules were obtained for every 1 to 10 million input T cells, so each molecule roughly corresponded to one T cell. The patient libraries were prepared and sequenced with the same protocol used for the earlier healthy control dataset. Within a given batch, samples were prepared together, multiplexed and sequenced on the same HiSeq lane. As for how the authors treated the data: Raw barcoded reads were processed with MIGEC, and single-read molecular identifier groups were discarded before consensus assembly and CDR3 extraction. VDJtools was used for post-analysis of the clonotype tables, with diversity normalized by down-sampling every dataset to the smallest sample size. In repertoire overlap clustering, CDR3 amino acid sequences, but not nucleotide sequences, were matched to correct batch-related cross-sample contamination. TCRdb reprocessed the public reads (quality trimming at Q25 with fastp, clone calling with MiXCR) and kept in-frame beta chains. Duplicate CDR3 protein sequences are folded into a single record with the most common DNA and genes. TCRdb's processing, not the authors', yielded these V and J calls. The sample data list 650,000 to 900,000 distinct CDR3 sequences, and 40% to 55% of these were observed just once. The top ten clonotypes cover 4% to 5% of the sample.

Results and caveats for the whole study, not just this receptor: The control group was slightly older than the multiple sclerosis patient group. Normalized Chao1 diversity was significantly lower in multiple sclerosis patients than controls, suggesting substantial peripheral T-cell clonal expansion. Significantly higher frequencies in patients than in controls were found for roughly 5 TRBV segments, including TRBV5-6, TRBV5-1 and TRBV20-1. Direct clustering with F measure showed strong co-clustering of samples prepared in the same batch, prompting a batch-effect correction.

Trimming costs V 5 bases and J 0 bases, and their ends lie 20 bases apart. From its cysteine to its phenylalanine, the CDR3 spans 19 amino acids. The DNA shown is the 57-base CDR3, in frame from base 1. Reading the germline V gene gives CDR1 SGHTA and CDR2 FQGTGA. The chain uses TRBV7-3 and TRBJ2-6; the D gene assignment is perhaps TRBD1 or TRBD2, with each matching 5 bases. The sample was blood. This TCR derives from a girl aged 5-17 years with multiple sclerosis. The DNA sequence is TGTGCCAGCAGCCCGCGTGGGGGTCGCGATTACTCTGGGGCCAACGTCCTGACTTTC. Translated, it gives CASSPRGGRDYSGANVLTF.